The 18 T cell receptor beta chains presented below share a single source sample, sequenced in a study of T cells after posttransplantation cyclophosphamide. TCRdb keeps only in-frame clones here, not all; method: immunoSEQ multiplex PCR. The sample records about 47,000 clones, roughly 93% being singletons. The sample was PBMCs. The source of these receptors is a woman aged 50 to 60 in good health and a related stem cell transplant donor.

The V call is TRBV15, the J call TRBJ1-5; 7 bases align to TRBD1. CDR3 size: 15 residues. Germline loops: CDR1 LNHNV, CDR2 YYDKDF (reference sequence). J lost 3 bases, V lost 5 bases, and 7 bases had no gene match. CDR3 sequence (DNA): TGTGCCACCAGCTCCGCTGGGACAGTCAATCAGCCCCAGCATTTT. It encodes CATSSAGTVNQPQHF.

V gene TRBV7-2 combines with J gene TRBJ2-7, with D hard to call. The CDR3 is 11 amino acids. Trimming stripped 4 bases from V and 3 bases from J, with 4 bases between. The germline CDR1 and CDR2 sequences are SGHTA and FQGNSA. The CDR3 loop reads CASSSVYEQYF. The DNA of the CDR3 is TGTGCCAGCAGCTCGGTCTACGAGCAGTACTTC.

This chain connects TRBV6-1 to TRBJ2-2; D is perhaps TRBD1 (6 bases). Germline CDR1 reads MNHNS; CDR2 reads SASEGT. The CDR3 runs to 14 residues. The CDR3 DNA reads as TGTGCTGCACCGGGACACCTGAACACCGGGGAGCTGTTTTTT. Its protein product is CAAPGHLNTGELFF.

The V and J genes are TRBV7-2 and TRBJ1-5; 8 nucleotides line up with TRBD1. This CDR3 spans 13 amino acids. Germline CDR1 reads SGHTA; CDR2 reads FQGNSA. Germline trimming cut 4 bases from V and 10 bases from J; bases unmatched to any gene: 6. CDR3 region: CASSWTGTIPQHF. The CDR3 coding sequence is TGTGCCAGCAGCTGGACAGGGACGATCCCCCAGCATTTT.

J is TRBJ2-5 and V is TRBV5-1, with 12 nucleotides matching TRBD2. Per germline, CDR1 SGHRS and CDR2 YFSETQ. The CDR3 runs 17 residues. J gave up 5 bases and V 4 bases, and 12 bases lay outside the gene matches. The DNA for the CDR3 is TGCGCCAGCAGCCGCCGGACTAGCGGGGCCGGGAGGGAGACCCAGTACTTC. It codes for CASSRRTSGAGRETQYF.

This sequence joins TRBV15 and TRBJ2-2; 14 nucleotides line up with TRBD2. Germline V gene data show CDR1 as LNHNV and CDR2 as YYDKDF (reference sequence). The CDR3 contains 16 residues. V lost 8 bases, J lost 2 bases, and 4 bases stayed unmatched. The chain's CDR3 is CATRLAGGLNTGELFF. CDR3 coding DNA: TGTGCCACCCGACTAGCGGGGGGGTTAAACACCGGGGAGCTGTTTTTT.

CDR3 DNA sequence: TGTGCCAGCACCCTTACCCGGGTCCGTTTCCACGAGCAGTACTTC. This encodes CASTLTRVRFHEQYF. The V call is TRBV28, the J call TRBJ2-7; D is ambiguous. Germline V gene sequence: CDR1 MDHEN, CDR2 SYDVKM. V was shortened by 7 bases and J by 5 bases, with 21 bases between the two germline ends. CDR3 length equals 15 residues.

The chain joins TRBV27 to TRBJ1-1; 8 bases line up with TRBD1. The CDR3 consists of 14 residues. Germline-derived CDR1 and CDR2 are MNHEY and SMNVEV (reference sequence). Germline trimming cut 6 bases from V and 4 bases from J; bases unmatched to any gene: 7. The CDR3 DNA reads as TGTGCCAGCAGACCGGACAGGGCGATCACTGAAGCTTTCTTT. Its translation is CASRPDRAITEAFF.

This chain uses TRBV7-9 with TRBJ2-3; 9 bases match TRBD2. There are 16 residues in the CDR3. Germline CDR1 SEHNR, CDR2 FQNEAQ (reference sequence). V gave up 0 bases and J gave up 1 base; unmatched junction bases: 2. This chain's CDR3 is CASSLAAGGGTDTQYF. The DNA of the CDR3 is TGTGCCAGCAGCTTAGCGGCGGGAGGGGGCACAGATACGCAGTATTTT.

The rearrangement links TRBV19 to TRBJ2-7; perhaps TRBD1 as D (6 bases). The length of the CDR3 is 13 residues. In germline, CDR1 is LNHDA, CDR2 SQIVND (reference sequence). The ends were cut back, 5 bases at V and 5 bases at J, with 13 bases in the middle. The CDR3 DNA reads as TGTGCCAGTAGTCCTTATGGGGGCAACGAGCAGTACTTC. Translation: CASSPYGGNEQYF. The whole variable domain, filled in from reference TRBV19 and TRBJ2-7, reads DGGITQSPKYLFRKEGQNVTLSCEQNLNHDAMYWYRQDPGQGLRLIYYSQIVNDFQKGDIAEGYSVSREKKESFPLTVTSAQKNPTAFYLCASSPYGGNEQYFGPGTRLTVT.

The chain uses TRBV4-1 and TRBJ1-2; possible D gene TRBD1, 5 bases. Germline CDR1 is MGHRA and CDR2 is YSYEKL. The CDR3 has 13 amino acids. With 4 bases removed from V and 5 bases from J, the gap between germline ends came to 11 bases. The CDR3 protein is CASSRPGRYGYTF. DNA for the CDR3: TGCGCCAGCAGCCGACCAGGGCGATATGGCTACACCTTC.

The rearrangement uses TRBV5-4 and TRBJ1-1, with D possibly TRBD1 on 6 matching bases. V lost 3 bases and J lost 0, with 12 bases in between. Per the germline V gene, CDR1 is SGHNT and CDR2 is YYREEE (reference sequence). The CDR3 runs 15 residues. CDR3 amino acids: CASSSTGSMNTEAFF. CDR3 nucleotides: TGTGCCAGCAGCTCCACAGGGAGTATGAACACTGAAGCTTTCTTT.

The CDR3 DNA reads TGTGCCAGCAGTGGCGTACTAGCGGCTAACAATGAGCAGTTCTTC. This encodes CASSGVLAANNEQFF. The chain employs TRBV6-1 and TRBJ2-1; 8 positions match TRBD2. Losses at the gene ends were 4 bases for V and 5 bases for J; bases not matched to a gene: 7. Germline V lookup: CDR1 MNHNS, CDR2 SASEGT. The CDR3 has 15 residues.

J is TRBJ2-1 and V is TRBV27; a weak D match, TRBD2 (6 bases). Germline CDR1 reads MNHEY; CDR2 reads SMNVEV (reference sequence). The CDR3 contains 17 residues. Trimming shortened V by 5 bases and J by 0 bases, and 17 bases separated the two germline ends. The CDR3 region has the DNA TGTGCCAGCAGTGAACGGGGGACTCTAAGCTCCTACAATGAGCAGTTCTTC. It yields the protein CASSERGTLSSYNEQFF.

The chain links TRBV9 to TRBJ2-5; 9 bases align to TRBD1. CDR3 length equals 14 residues. Trimming cost V 4 bases and J 2 bases; bases outside gene matches: 3. CDR1 is SGDLS, CDR2 YYNGEE, per germline. The CDR3 DNA is TGTGCCAGCAGCTGGACAGGGGAGCAAGAGACCCAGTACTTC. This encodes CASSWTGEQETQYF.

This clone was found once. This chain links TRBV29-1 with TRBJ1-2, with unresolved D. This CDR3 is built from 14 residues. Per the germline V gene, CDR1 is SQVTM and CDR2 is ANQGSEA. V was trimmed by 7 bases and J by 2 bases, leaving 17 bases between them. In nucleotides, the CDR3 is TGCAGCGCCTCGGAGGCCGGCCAAAACTATGGCTACACCTTC. Protein sequence: CSASEAGQNYGYTF.

The chain couples TRBV6-1 to TRBJ2-1, with 8 bases matching TRBD2. V was clipped by 4 bases and J by 5 bases; unmatched bases: 7. Germline lookup yields CDR1 MNHNS and CDR2 SASEGT. The CDR3 contains 15 residues. In DNA form, the CDR3 reads TGTGCCAGCAGTGCAGAGCGGGGGCATAACAATGAGCAGTTCTTC. Amino acid sequence: CASSAERGHNNEQFF.

The chain links TRBV18 to TRBJ1-2; no clear D. The CDR3 spans 15 residues. The V and J ends lost 1 base and 6 bases respectively, with 15 bases between them. Looked up from germline, CDR1 is KGHSH and CDR2 is LQKENI. The CDR3 nucleotides are TGTGCCAGCTCACCACGGGAGGGCCTCTGGGATGGCTACACCTTC. Its translation is CASSPREGLWDGYTF.